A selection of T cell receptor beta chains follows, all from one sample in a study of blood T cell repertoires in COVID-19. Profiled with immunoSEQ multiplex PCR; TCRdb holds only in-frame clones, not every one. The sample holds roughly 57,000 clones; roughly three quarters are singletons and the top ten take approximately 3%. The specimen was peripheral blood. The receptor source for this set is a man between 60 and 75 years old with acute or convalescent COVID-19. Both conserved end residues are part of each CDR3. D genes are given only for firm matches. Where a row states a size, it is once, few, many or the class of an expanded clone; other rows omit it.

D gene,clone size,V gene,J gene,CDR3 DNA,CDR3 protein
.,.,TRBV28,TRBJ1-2,TGTGCCAGCAGCCAGCGGTTAGTACCGGTAGGCTACACCTTC,CASSQRLVPVGYTF
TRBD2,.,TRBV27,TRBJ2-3,TGTGCCAGCATTGCGGGGGGGCCGGCAGATACGCAGTATTTT,CASIAGGPADTQYF
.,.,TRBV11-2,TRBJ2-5,TGTGCCAGCAGCTTACCAGGGGGGGAGACCCAGTACTTC,CASSLPGGETQYF
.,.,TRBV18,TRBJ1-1,TGTGCCAGCTCACTACTTTCGGACAGGAACACTGAAGCTTTCTTT,CASSLLSDRNTEAFF
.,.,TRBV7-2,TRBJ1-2,TGTGCCAGCAGCTTAGTTACAGGGTTCGATGGCTACACCTTC,CASSLVTGFDGYTF
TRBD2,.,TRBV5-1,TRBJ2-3,TGCGCCAGCAGCCGGCGAAGCGGGGGGGGCACAGATACGCAGTATTTT,CASSRRSGGGTDTQYF
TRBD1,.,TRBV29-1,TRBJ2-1,TGCAGCGTTATGAGGGGGCTGAGCTCCTACAATGAGCAGTTCTTC,CSVMRGLSSYNEQFF
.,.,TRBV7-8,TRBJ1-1,TGTGCCAGCAGCTTTACAGGTTCTAGCACTGAAGCTTTCTTT,CASSFTGSSTEAFF
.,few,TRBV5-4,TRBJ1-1,TGTGCCAGCAGTTCCCCGCGGAGGACGGGCGTAACTGAAGCTTTCTTT,CASSSPRRTGVTEAFF
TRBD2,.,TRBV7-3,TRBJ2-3,TGTGCCAGCAGCTTATCGGCTAGCGGGCGCACAGATACGCAGTATTTT,CASSLSASGRTDTQYF
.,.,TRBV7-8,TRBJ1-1,TGTGCCAGCAGCCCCCGACAGGTGGGGAACACTGAAGCTTTCTTT,CASSPRQVGNTEAFF
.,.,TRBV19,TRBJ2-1,TGTGCCAGTAAGGTAAGCGAAGGGGAAGGTAACAATGAGCAGTTCTTC,CASKVSEGEGNNEQFF
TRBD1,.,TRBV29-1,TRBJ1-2,TGCAGCGTTGACGGTGACAGGGGGCTACTCAACTATGGCTACACCTTC,CSVDGDRGLLNYGYTF
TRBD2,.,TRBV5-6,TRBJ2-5,TGTGCCAGCAGCCCGACCGGGACTAGCGTGACTCAAGAGACCCAGTACTTC,CASSPTGTSVTQETQYF
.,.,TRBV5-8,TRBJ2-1,TGTGCCAGCAGCTTGTTGAGAACAGGGATTGGCAATGAGCAGTTCTTC,CASSLLRTGIGNEQFF
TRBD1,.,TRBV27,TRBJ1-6,TGTGCCAGCAGTTTGGACAGACAGGGCGGCTCACCCCTCCACTTT,CASSLDRQGGSPLHF
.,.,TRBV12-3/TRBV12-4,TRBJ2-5,TGTGCCAGCAGTTTACCAGGGGAAGAGACCCAGTACTTC,CASSLPGEETQYF
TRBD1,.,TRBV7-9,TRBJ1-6,TGTGCCAGCAGCTTACTGACGGGACAGGGTAATTCACCCCTCCACTTT,CASSLLTGQGNSPLHF
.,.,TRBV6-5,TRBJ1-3,TGTGCCAGCATCCCGTCCGCTGGAAACACCATATATTTT,CASIPSAGNTIYF
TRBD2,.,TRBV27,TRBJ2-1,TGTGCCTCTAGCGGGGGTAGCTCCTACAATGAGCAGTTCTTC,CASSGGSSYNEQFF
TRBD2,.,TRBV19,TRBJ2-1,TGTGCCAGTAGTATGGGTAGCGGGGTAAGGCAGTTCTTC,CASSMGSGVRQFF
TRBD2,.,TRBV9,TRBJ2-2,TGTGCCAGCAGCGTAGCACCAGCGGGGATGACCGGGGAGCTGTTTTTT,CASSVAPAGMTGELFF
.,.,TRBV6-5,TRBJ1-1,TGTGCCAGCAGTCCCCTGGGGCAGTACACTGAAGCTTTCTTT,CASSPLGQYTEAFF
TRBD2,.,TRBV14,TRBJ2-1,TGTGCCAGCAGCCCCCTGTATAACGCGGGGGGTTTCCTTTACAATGAGCAGTTCTTC,CASSPLYNAGGFLYNEQFF
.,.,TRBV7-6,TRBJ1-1,TGTGCCAGCAGCCCCGCTTCGCAGATTGAAGCTTTCTTT,CASSPASQIEAFF
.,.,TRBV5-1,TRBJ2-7,TGCGCCAGCAGCTTGGAAGGGGGCGGGAACGAGCAGTACTTC,CASSLEGGGNEQYF
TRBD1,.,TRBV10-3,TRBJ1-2,TGTGCCTCGCGCCAGGGGGAGTATGATGGCTACACCTTC,CASRQGEYDGYTF
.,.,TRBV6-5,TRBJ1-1,TGTGCCAGCAGTTGGGGGGTGGTTACTGAAGCTTTCTTT,CASSWGVVTEAFF
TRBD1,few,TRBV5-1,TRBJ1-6,TGCGCCAGCAGCTTAGACGGACAGGGTAACAATTCACCCCTCCACTTT,CASSLDGQGNNSPLHF
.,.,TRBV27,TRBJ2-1,TGTGCCAGCAGTTATGCAGGGTTAATTTATCGTGAGCAGTTCTTC,CASSYAGLIYREQFF
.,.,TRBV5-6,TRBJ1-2,TGTGCCAGCAGCTCCAATGGCGGCTACACCTTC,CASSSNGGYTF
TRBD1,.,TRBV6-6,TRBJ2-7,TGTGCCAGCAGATCTGCTTCCGGACAGGGGACGTACGAGCAGTACTTC,CASRSASGQGTYEQYF
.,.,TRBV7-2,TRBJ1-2,TGTGCCAGCAGCTTTTCCACCGAAGCGCTGGGCTACACCTTC,CASSFSTEALGYTF
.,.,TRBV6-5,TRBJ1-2,TGTGCCAGCAAAGAACGGCTACCGGGTGGTGGCTACACCTTC,CASKERLPGGGYTF
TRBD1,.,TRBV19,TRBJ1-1,TGTGCGAGTCGCTCGGGGACAGGGCGAGGGGGCACTGAAGCTTTCTTT,CASRSGTGRGGTEAFF
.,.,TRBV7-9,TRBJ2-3,TGTGCCAGCAGCTCGCCCTACAGGGGGGGTACGCAGTATTTT,CASSSPYRGGTQYF
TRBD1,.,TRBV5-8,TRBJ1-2,TGTGCCAGCAGCTTACCCGGGACAGGGGACCGGGGCTATGGCTACACCTTC,CASSLPGTGDRGYGYTF
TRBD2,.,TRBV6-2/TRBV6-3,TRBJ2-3,TGTGCCAGCAGCCGACTAGCTCAAACAGATACGCAGTATTTT,CASSRLAQTDTQYF
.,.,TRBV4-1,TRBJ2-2,TGCGCCAGCAGCCAAGATCCCAGGGCCCATATTGGAACCGGGGAGCTGTTTTTT,CASSQDPRAHIGTGELFF
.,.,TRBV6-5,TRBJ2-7,TGTGCCAGCACCTCTTCTTACAGCTCTATTGAGCAGTACTTC,CASTSSYSSIEQYF
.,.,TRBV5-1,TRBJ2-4,TGCGCCAGCAGCTTGCGGGGGGCCGGAAACATTCAGTACTTC,CASSLRGAGNIQYF
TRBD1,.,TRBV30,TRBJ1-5,TGTGCCTGGAGCCCGACAGGGGTACGAGCCCAGCATTTT,CAWSPTGVRAQHF
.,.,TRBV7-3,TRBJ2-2,TGTGCCAGCAGCCCCCTTGAAAGGGCGGGGAACACCGGGGAGCTGTTTTTT,CASSPLERAGNTGELFF
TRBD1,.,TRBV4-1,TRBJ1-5,TGCGCCAGCAGCCAAGTGGCAGGGGGCTATCAGCCCCAGCATTTT,CASSQVAGGYQPQHF
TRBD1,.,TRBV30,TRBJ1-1,TGTGCCTGGAGGCCCGGGGACAGGGCAGGCACTGAAGCTTTCTTT,CAWRPGDRAGTEAFF
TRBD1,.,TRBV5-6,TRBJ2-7,TGTGCCAGCAGCTTGGTGGACAGGGACTACGAGCAGTACTTC,CASSLVDRDYEQYF
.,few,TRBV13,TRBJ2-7,TGTGCCAGCAGCTTATTCGGAACGGGCGAGCAGTACTTC,CASSLFGTGEQYF
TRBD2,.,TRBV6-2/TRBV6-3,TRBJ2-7,TGTGCCAGCAGTTCCGGGACTAGCAAAGGCGAGCAGTACTTC,CASSSGTSKGEQYF
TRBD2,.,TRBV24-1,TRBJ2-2,TGTGCCACGACTAGCGGGGACTCGGGCACCGGGGAGCTGTTTTTT,CATTSGDSGTGELFF
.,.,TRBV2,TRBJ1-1,TGTGCCAGCGGTGAAGCGCTTTCCAGGAACACTGAAGCTTTCTTT,CASGEALSRNTEAFF
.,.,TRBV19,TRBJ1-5,TGTGCCAGTAGATCCAAACAGGGTCCCCAGCATTTT,CASRSKQGPQHF
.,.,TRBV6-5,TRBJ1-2,TGTGCCACCCCCATCGGGGGTGGGTTGGTTGGCTACACCTTC,CATPIGGGLVGYTF
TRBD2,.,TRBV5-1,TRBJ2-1,TGCGCCAGCAGCCTAACTAGCGTGGATGAGCAGTTCTTC,CASSLTSVDEQFF
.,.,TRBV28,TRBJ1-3,TGTGCCAGTCGACAGAGCTCTGGAAACACCATATATTTT,CASRQSSGNTIYF
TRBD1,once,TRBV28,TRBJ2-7,TGTGCCACCCTGACTCAGGGGGCCGACGAGCAGTACTTC,CATLTQGADEQYF